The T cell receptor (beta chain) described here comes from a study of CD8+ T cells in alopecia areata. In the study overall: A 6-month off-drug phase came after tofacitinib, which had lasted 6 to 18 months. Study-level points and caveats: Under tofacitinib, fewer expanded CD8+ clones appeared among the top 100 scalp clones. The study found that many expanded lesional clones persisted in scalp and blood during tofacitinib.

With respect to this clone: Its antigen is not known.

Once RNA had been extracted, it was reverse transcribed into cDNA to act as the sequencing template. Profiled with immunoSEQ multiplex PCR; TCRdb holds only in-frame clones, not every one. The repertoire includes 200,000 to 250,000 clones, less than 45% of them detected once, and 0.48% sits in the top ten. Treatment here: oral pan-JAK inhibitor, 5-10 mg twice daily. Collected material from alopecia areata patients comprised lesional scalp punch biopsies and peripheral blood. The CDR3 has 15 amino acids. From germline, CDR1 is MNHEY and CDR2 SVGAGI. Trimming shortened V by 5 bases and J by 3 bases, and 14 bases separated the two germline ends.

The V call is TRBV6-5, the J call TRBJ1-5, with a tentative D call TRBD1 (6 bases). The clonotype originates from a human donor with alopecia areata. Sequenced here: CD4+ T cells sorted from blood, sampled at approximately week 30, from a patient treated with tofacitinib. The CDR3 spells CASSAIQGYNQPQHF. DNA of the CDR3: TGTGCCAGCAGTGCAATACAGGGATACAATCAGCCCCAGCATTTT.